The 21 T cell receptor beta chains reported below all come from one sample, sequenced in a study of TIL therapy for anti-PD-1-resistant metastatic lung cancer. The immunoSEQ assay was v3. Assay: immunoSEQ multiplex PCR; the TCRdb copy retains only in-frame clones and omits some. Among a few thousand clones, roughly 75% were seen once, and the ten largest hold about 17%. Time point in this sample: pre-treatment sample, taken before nivolumab and TIL therapy. Most excised metastases sampled were pleural nodules or supraclavicular lymph nodes. Sample: tumor tissue, taken at baseline. These receptors all stem from a person aged 25-79 years with non-small cell lung cancer. Some clones in this sample may be carry-over from other donors' samples.

The chain has TRBV2 and TRBJ2-1, with TRBD2 matching over 10 bases. CDR3 length equals 15 residues. The ends lost 6 bases at V and 0 bases at J; junction bases unmatched: 2. Germline CDR1 SNHLY, CDR2 FYNNEI. CDR3 region: CASRASGSSYNEQFF. CDR3 DNA sequence: TGTGCCAGCAGGGCTAGCGGGAGCTCCTACAATGAGCAGTTCTTC.

The chain carries TRBV6-5 and TRBJ1-1; D is uncertain. Trimming shortened V by 2 bases and J by 2 bases, and 6 bases separated the two germline ends. The CDR3 is made up of 13 amino acids. In germline, CDR1 is MNHEY, CDR2 SVGAGI. The CDR3 spells CASSYRDNTEAFF. The CDR3 DNA follows: TGTGCCAGCAGTTACAGGGATAACACTGAAGCTTTCTTT.

The V gene is TRBV4-2, the J gene TRBJ2-1; possible D gene TRBD2, 7 bases. Trimming took 1 base from V and 7 from J, leaving 17 bases between them. This CDR3 has 16 residues. Per the germline V gene, CDR1 is LGHNA and CDR2 is YNFKEQ. The CDR3 region is CASSQGWTGGGNEQFF. In nucleotides, the CDR3 is TGTGCCAGCAGCCAAGGGTGGACGGGGGGCGGGAATGAGCAGTTCTTC.

The sample holds one count of this clone. The rearrangement links TRBV29-1 to TRBJ1-2; 11 nucleotides agree with TRBD1. CDR1 and CDR2 (germline): SQVTM, ANQGSEA. The CDR3 extends over 12 amino acids. Trimming at V came to 7 bases and at J to 6 bases, leaving 4 bases not matched to a gene. This CDR3 is CSGRGQGDGYTF. CDR3 nucleotide sequence: TGCAGCGGGAGGGGACAGGGGGATGGCTACACCTTC.

The gene calls are TRBV4-2 and TRBJ2-6, with D possibly called TRBD1 or TRBD2 (6 bases each). Germline CDR1 is LGHNA and CDR2 is YNFKEQ. This CDR3 contains 17 residues. Trimming removed 4 bases from V and 1 base from J, with 14 bases in between. This chain's CDR3 is CASSRVLGGSGANVLTF. DNA of the CDR3: TGTGCCAGCAGCCGAGTGCTAGGGGGGTCTGGGGCCAACGTCCTGACTTTC.

The J gene is TRBJ2-7, the V gene TRBV5-4, with a weak D call TRBD1 (5 bases). This CDR3 region has 14 residues. Germline-derived CDR1 and CDR2 are SGHNT and YYREEE (reference sequence). Trimming cost V 4 bases and J 1 base, with 12 bases left between them. The CDR3 sequence is CASSVGQGSYEQYF. The CDR3 coding sequence is TGTGCCAGCAGCGTTGGCCAGGGATCCTACGAGCAGTACTTC.

The chain carries TRBV28 and TRBJ1-4, with a possible D match to TRBD1 (5 bases). CDR3 length: 14 residues. V shed 6 bases and J shed 8 bases, with 16 bases lying between them. The V gene's germline CDR1 is MDHEN and CDR2 SYDVKM. The CDR3 protein is CASSYGGEGEKLFF. The CDR3 nucleotides read TGTGCCAGCAGCTATGGGGGGGAGGGGGAAAAACTGTTTTTT. Looking up the rest from reference TRBV28 and TRBJ1-4 gives the full variable domain: DVKVTQSSRYLVKRTGEKVFLECVQDMDHENMFWYRQDPGLGLRLIYFSYDVKMKEKGDIPEGYSVSREKKERFSLILESASTNQTSMYLCASSYGGEGEKLFFGSGTQLSVL.

The chain is built from TRBV7-2 and TRBJ2-7; 7 bases map to TRBD1. Germline V gives CDR1 SGHTA, CDR2 FQGNSA. There are 16 residues in the CDR3. V shed 1 base and J 0 bases; nucleotides not matched to a gene: 6. The CDR3 sequence: CASSLVRGLLSYEQYF. CDR3 DNA: TGTGCCAGCAGCTTAGTTAGGGGGCTCCTCTCCTACGAGCAGTACTTC.

The chain uses TRBV19 and TRBJ1-1, with D perhaps matching TRBD1 (6 bases). V gave up 5 bases and J gave up 3 bases, with 10 bases separating them. In germline, CDR1 is LNHDA, CDR2 SQIVND (reference sequence). There are 13 residues in the CDR3. In nucleotides, the CDR3 is TGTGCCAGTAGTTCGACAGGTCACACTGAAGCTTTCTTT. The encoded protein is CASSSTGHTEAFF.

The chain recombines TRBV5-1 with TRBJ2-1; D is perhaps TRBD2 (5 bases). V was shortened by 0 bases and J by 0 bases, with 10 bases between the two germline ends. This CDR3 comprises 16 residues. The V gene's germline CDR1 is SGHRS and CDR2 YFSETQ. The CDR3 nucleotides are TGCGCCAGCAGCTTGGAGGCGGGCCGCTCCTACAATGAGCAGTTCTTC. Amino acid sequence: CASSLEAGRSYNEQFF.

In this sample, this clone turned up once. The CDR3 reads CASSTTPNTEAFF. CDR3 sequence (DNA): TGTGCCAGTAGTACTACTCCGAACACTGAAGCTTTCTTT. The gene calls are TRBV19 and TRBJ1-1; unclear D gene. CDR1 and CDR2 from the germline V gene are LNHDA and SQIVND (reference sequence). The CDR3 covers 13 residues. The V gene lost 4 bases and the J gene lost 1 base, with 7 bases spanning the gap.

The V call is TRBV6-1, the J call TRBJ2-7; no clear D gene. V dropped 5 bases and J dropped 6 bases, with 11 bases sitting between them. CDR3 size: 12 residues. CDR1 is MNHNS, CDR2 SASEGT, per germline. The CDR3 DNA follows: TGTGCCAGCAGTTATGATAAGGGCGAGCAGTACTTC. Translated: CASSYDKGEQYF.

In DNA form, the CDR3 reads TGTGCCAGCAGCTCTCTCGGGGACAGGGCTACCTACAATGAGCAGTTCTTC. Protein product: CASSSLGDRATYNEQFF. J is TRBJ2-1 and V is TRBV5-4; 9 nucleotides align to TRBD1. J gave up 2 bases and V 3 bases, and 9 bases lay outside the gene matches. Germline V CDR1 and CDR2: SGHNT, YYREEE (reference sequence). The CDR3 length is 17 residues.

The rearrangement uses TRBV5-5 and TRBJ2-5; a possible D gene is TRBD1 (6 bases). The CDR3 consists of 13 residues. CDR1 and CDR2 from the germline V gene are SGHKS and YYEKEE (reference sequence). V was shortened by 2 bases and J by 2 bases, with 7 bases between the two germline ends. The DNA of the CDR3 is TGTGCCAGCAGCTTCGGACAGCAAGAGACCCAGTACTTC. This sequence encodes CASSFGQQETQYF.

This clone was detected only a few times. The chain combines TRBV7-9 with TRBJ1-1, with TRBD1 matching 7 bases. V lost 5 bases and J lost 6; bases outside the gene matches: 15. Germline lookup yields CDR1 SEHNR and CDR2 FQNEAQ (reference sequence). CDR3 length: 16 amino acids. The CDR3 sequence is CASSPRQGSMGSEAFF. The CDR3 nucleotides are TGTGCCAGCAGCCCTCGACAGGGTAGTATGGGTTCTGAAGCTTTCTTT.

This sequence joins TRBV29-1 and TRBJ2-1, with unresolved D. The V gene lost 3 bases and the J gene lost 4 bases, with 4 bases spanning the gap. Germline V gene data show CDR1 as SQVTM and CDR2 as ANQGSEA. The CDR3 length is 11 residues. This CDR3 reads CSVELYNEQFF. The CDR3 bases are TGCAGCGTTGAGCTATACAATGAGCAGTTCTTC.

V and J are TRBV4-1 and TRBJ1-2; D unresolved. Per germline, CDR1 MGHRA and CDR2 YSYEKL. V gave up 0 bases and J gave up 3 bases, with 14 bases separating them. CDR3 length: 16 residues. This CDR3 reads CASSQEMVGYYYGYTF. In DNA form, the CDR3 reads TGCGCCAGCAGCCAAGAGATGGTCGGCTACTACTATGGCTACACCTTC.

V is TRBV9 and J is TRBJ2-3, with 14 bases that match TRBD2. J lost 4 bases, V lost 4 bases, and 5 bases had no gene match. The CDR3 runs to 16 residues. Germline V gives CDR1 SGDLS, CDR2 YYNGEE. The CDR3 sequence: CASSSRLAGGPDTQYF. CDR3 coding DNA: TGTGCCAGCAGCTCTAGACTAGCGGGGGGGCCAGATACGCAGTATTTT.

This chain connects TRBV7-2 to TRBJ2-1; D is unclear. Per germline, CDR1 SGHTA and CDR2 FQGNSA. The CDR3 totals 13 residues. V was trimmed by 4 bases and J by 3 bases, leaving 7 bases between them. The CDR3 reads CASSSEIYNEQFF. The CDR3 DNA follows: TGTGCCAGCAGCTCCGAGATCTACAATGAGCAGTTCTTC.

The rearrangement uses TRBV6-6 and TRBJ1-3; no firm D call. Deletions cut 4 bases from V and 0 bases from J, with 10 bases between. Germline loops: CDR1 MNHNY, CDR2 SVGAGI (reference sequence). The CDR3 runs 15 residues. Here the CDR3 reads CASSSDTYSGNTIYF. The CDR3 nucleotides are TGTGCCAGCAGTTCCGACACCTACTCTGGAAACACCATATATTTT.

V usage is TRBV25-1 and J usage is TRBJ2-1; D is unclear. Trimming pared 4 bases from V and 5 bases from J, leaving 9 bases between. CDR1 is MGHDK and CDR2 is SYGVNS in the germline V gene. The CDR3 extends over 13 amino acids. The CDR3 spells CASSATYHNEQFF. Here the CDR3 DNA reads TGTGCCAGCAGTGCTACCTACCACAATGAGCAGTTCTTC.